This TCR beta chain comes out of a study of shared clonotypes between healthy human individuals. Naive CD8 cells were CD45RO-negative, positively selected for CCR7, excluding terminally differentiated effector memory CD45RA+ cells. The repertoire was sequenced with immunoSEQ multiplex PCR; TCRdb's copy has only in-frame clones and lacks some. The top ten hold 1% to 1.5% of the sample, which has about 1,800,000 clones, about 95% seen once. The CDR3 has 16 amino acids. With 1 base removed from V and 8 bases from J, the gap between germline ends came to 19 bases. Germline V gene data show CDR1 as SGHNT and CDR2 as YYREEE (reference sequence).

The receptor comes from a man aged 18 to 29 in good health. The chain employs TRBV5-4 and TRBJ2-1; D might be TRBD1 (5 bases). Specimen: naive CD8+ T cells sorted from blood. The CDR3 reads CASSLCALGVCDEQFF. The DNA of the CDR3 is TGTGCCAGCAGCTTGTGTGCGTTAGGGGTATGCGATGAGCAGTTCTTC.